The 20 T cell receptor beta chains presented below share a single source sample, sequenced in a study of long-term antiretroviral therapy in people with HIV. The libraries were made with immunoSEQ v3.0 at survey level. Using immunoSEQ multiplex PCR, the repertoire was profiled, and TCRdb retains in-frame clones only, with some absent. The sample yields 29,000 or so clones, over 85% seen once. The sequencing here drew on unsorted PBMCs, taken roughly 6.3 years after starting antiretroviral therapy. These receptors came from a woman in her 40s with HIV.

The chain recombines TRBV7-2 with TRBJ2-4; 12 nucleotides line up with TRBD2. J gave up 7 bases and V 2 bases, and 3 bases lay outside the gene matches. Germline V gives CDR1 SGHTA, CDR2 FQGNSA. The CDR3 totals 15 residues. CDR3 residues: CASSLSSGGVNIQYF. CDR3 nucleotide sequence: TGTGCCAGCAGCTTATCTAGCGGGGGGGTGAACATTCAGTACTTC.

V gene TRBV6-6 combines with J gene TRBJ2-5, with D maybe TRBD1 (5 bases). The length of the CDR3 is 14 residues. V was clipped by 0 bases and J by 0 bases, with 5 bases between them. The germline gives CDR1 MNHNY, CDR2 SVGAGI (reference sequence). CDR3 loop: CASSYSQDQETQYF. The CDR3 DNA reads TGTGCCAGCAGTTACTCACAGGACCAAGAGACCCAGTACTTC.

The chain links TRBV2 to TRBJ1-5; 10 positions match TRBD1. V dropped 4 bases and J dropped 8; count of bases not matched to a gene: 8. The CDR3 spans 15 residues. The germline gives CDR1 SNHLY, CDR2 FYNNEI. The CDR3 sequence: CASSALTGGGEPQHF. The CDR3 nucleotides read TGTGCCAGCAGTGCCTTGACAGGGGGCGGGGAGCCCCAGCATTTT.

V is TRBV5-1 and J is TRBJ1-4; weak D call: TRBD1 (6 bases). From germline, CDR1 is SGHRS and CDR2 YFSETQ. This CDR3 is 14 amino acids long. Between the trimmed V and J ends, which lost 5 bases and 3 bases, there was a span of 11 bases. The CDR3 spells CASRTGNPNEKLFF. CDR3 nucleotide sequence: TGCGCCAGCAGAACAGGGAATCCTAATGAAAAACTGTTTTTT.

V is TRBV7-2 and J is TRBJ2-7; TRBD1 aligns across 9 bases. The CDR3 runs to 15 residues. J was trimmed by 3 bases and V by 6 bases; bases with no gene match: 9. CDR1 and CDR2 from the germline V gene are SGHTA and FQGNSA. The CDR3 bases are TGTGCCAGCAGACCACCAGGACAGGGGTTCTACGAGCAGTACTTC. Its protein is CASRPPGQGFYEQYF.

A remark on this clone: One end of the junction fails to match germline, which may point to a read error. V usage is TRBV11-2 and J usage is TRBJ2-7; tentatively, D is TRBD2 (7 bases). CDR3 length equals 12 residues. Germline V gene data show CDR1 as SGHAT and CDR2 as FQNNGV. As DNA, the CDR3 is TGTGCCAGCAGCCGCAGACAGGCGGGGGTGGACTTC. Translated, it gives CASSRRQAGVDF.

This rearrangement joins TRBV21-1 to TRBJ1-4. TRBV21-1 is flagged as a pseudogene. The CDR3 sequence is 15 residues long. This chain's CDR3 is CASRGRGGVSEKLFF. For the CDR3, the DNA is TGTGCCAGCAGAGGAAGAGGAGGCGTGAGTGAAAAACTGTTTTTT.

The chain couples TRBV11-2 to TRBJ2-5, with 12 bases fitting TRBD2. V shed 5 bases, J shed 7 bases, and the junction held 11 bases outside the gene matches. This CDR3 region has 16 residues. Germline-derived CDR1 and CDR2 are SGHAT and FQNNGV. The CDR3 is CASSPSSGGAIGTQYF. CDR3 sequence (DNA): TGTGCCAGCAGCCCGTCTAGCGGGGGGGCCATTGGGACCCAGTACTTC.

This clone has just one count. This chain links TRBV19 with TRBJ1-5; a weak D match, TRBD1 (5 bases). The CDR3 consists of 14 residues. Trimming cost V 1 base and J 5 bases, with 9 bases left between them. Germline-derived CDR1 and CDR2 are LNHDA and SQIVND (reference sequence). CDR3: CASSIGRVHQPQHF. The CDR3 DNA sequence: TGTGCCAGTAGTATAGGCAGGGTCCATCAGCCCCAGCATTTT.

The CDR3 sequence: CASSLTDGGYTF. DNA for the CDR3: TGTGCCAGCAGCTTGACAGACGGTGGCTACACCTTC. The chain has TRBV5-4 and TRBJ1-2; D uncertain. CDR1 and CDR2 from the germline V gene are SGHNT and YYREEE (reference sequence). The CDR3 loop spans 12 amino acids. Trimming left V 1 base short and J 7 bases short, with 8 bases between.

The chain recombines TRBV7-3 with TRBJ2-2; D gene uncertain. V was trimmed by 2 bases and J by 5 bases, leaving 6 bases between them. There are 13 residues in the CDR3. Germline V lookup: CDR1 SGHTA, CDR2 FQGTGA. The DNA for the CDR3 is TGTGCCAGCAGCTTAGGCGGAACCGGGGAGCTGTTTTTT. It encodes CASSLGGTGELFF.

V and J are TRBV4-1 and TRBJ2-5; no clear D gene. The CDR3 has 15 residues. Trimming removed 2 bases from V and 0 bases from J, with 10 bases in between. Germline assignment: CDR1 MGHRA and CDR2 YSYEKL. CDR3: CASSQSSWDQETQYF. As DNA, the CDR3 is TGCGCCAGCAGCCAATCATCCTGGGACCAAGAGACCCAGTACTTC.

This clone was counted a few times. V gene TRBV10-3 combines with J gene TRBJ2-1; D is perhaps TRBD1 or TRBD2 (5 bases each). This CDR3 is 14 amino acids long. CDR1 is ENHRY and CDR2 is SYGVKD in the germline V gene. V was trimmed by 6 bases and J by 5 bases, leaving 14 bases between them. CDR3 loop: CAISGVRGDNEQFF. CDR3 bases: TGTGCCATCAGCGGAGTTAGGGGAGACAATGAGCAGTTCTTC.

This chain joins TRBV5-4 and TRBJ2-5; 7 bases agree with TRBD2. CDR3 size: 16 residues. Germline V gene lookup returns CDR1 SGHNT and CDR2 YYREEE (reference sequence). With 1 base clipped from V and 2 bases from J, the junction kept 8 bases outside the gene matches. The CDR3 DNA is TGTGCCAGCAGCTTGAACGGCGGCGGGGGACAAGAGACCCAGTACTTC. Protein: CASSLNGGGGQETQYF.

The chain uses TRBV19 and TRBJ2-5; TRBD2 agrees at 7 bases. In germline, CDR1 is LNHDA, CDR2 SQIVND (reference sequence). Trimming cost V 6 bases and J 5 bases; bases outside gene matches: 15. CDR3 length: 16 amino acids. In DNA, the CDR3 is TGTGCCAGTAGCCTAAGGCGGGGGAAGGGATTGGAGACCCAGTACTTC. It translates to CASSLRRGKGLETQYF.

A note on this clone: Germline is not matched at one junction end, which may reflect a read error. The V call is TRBV18, the J call TRBJ1-1; D call uncertain. The CDR3 covers 13 residues. Looked up from germline, CDR1 is KGHSH and CDR2 is LQKENI. This CDR3 is CASSREENTEAFF. CDR3 bases: TGTGCCAGCTCACGGGAGGAGAACACCGAAGCTTTCTTT.

The chain recombines TRBV29-1 with TRBJ1-1; 7 bases line up with TRBD1. This CDR3 is built from 15 residues. J lost 2 bases, V lost 1 base, and 7 bases had no gene match. Germline CDR1 reads SQVTM; CDR2 reads ANQGSEA. The chain's CDR3 is CSVEGATGLNTEAFF. The CDR3 DNA sequence: TGCAGCGTTGAAGGCGCGACAGGGCTCAACACTGAAGCTTTCTTT.

The count of this clone is one. The chain has TRBV10-3 and TRBJ1-1, with D perhaps matching TRBD1 (6 bases). The CDR3 has 16 residues. V was clipped by 4 bases and J by 1 base, with 16 bases between them. Germline CDR1 and CDR2: ENHRY and SYGVKD. The CDR3 DNA follows: TGTGCCATCAGTGGACCAGCCTCAGGGGCGAACACTGAAGCTTTCTTT. It codes for CAISGPASGANTEAFF.

The rearrangement uses TRBV4-3 and TRBJ2-5; unclear D gene. Between the trimmed V and J ends, which lost 0 bases and 0 bases, there was a span of 11 bases. The CDR3 runs to 16 residues. The germline V gene has CDR1 LGHNA and CDR2 YSLEER. The CDR3 spells CASSQDQQRYQETQYF. The CDR3 nucleotides are TGCGCCAGCAGCCAAGATCAGCAAAGGTACCAAGAGACCCAGTACTTC.

The chain employs TRBV5-4 and TRBJ2-1; D is unresolved. This CDR3 spans 14 amino acids. Germline CDR1 SGHNT, CDR2 YYREEE (reference sequence). Trimming removed 0 bases from V and 10 bases from J, with 14 bases in between. The CDR3 DNA follows: TGTGCCAGCAGCTTGGTCGGCCCCATATCCGAGCAGTTCTTC. Translated: CASSLVGPISEQFF.